This T cell receptor beta chain was obtained from a study of T-cell reconstitution after alpha-beta-depleted transplantation in children. The CDR3 consists of 12 residues. Germline lookup yields CDR1 DFQATT and CDR2 SNEGSKA (reference sequence). V dropped 3 bases and J dropped 4 bases, with 10 bases sitting between them. Researchers prepared the TCRbeta library using unique molecular identifiers, the study reports. MiXCR, run by TCRdb on the PCR reads, gives a single entry per CDR3 protein. The table records just under 550,000 distinct CDR3 sequences, approximately 20% of them present only once. The specimen comprised PBMCs from the stem cell graft donor, sampled from the stem cell graft. The receptor was isolated from a human donor who donated a stem cell graft to a child with acute lymphoblastic leukemia. This rearrangement joins TRBV20-1 to TRBJ2-7; D remains unclear. In DNA form, the CDR3 reads TGCAGTGCTAGGGTCTACCCGTACGAGCAGTACTTC. It specifies CSARVYPYEQYF.